The 6 T cell receptor beta chains below were found in one sample sequenced in a study of regulatory T cells in long-lasting Graves disease. Noted time point: newly diagnosed GD, antithyroid drugs for less than 3 months. There was RNA extracted from PBMCs, and the TCR library was made from it. For TCR beta, libraries came from iRepertoire HTBI primers and Arm-PCR of CDR3 regions. TCRdb used MiXCR to reprocess the multiplex PCR reads, holding one entry per CDR3 protein. The table records about 320,000 distinct CDR3 sequences, about 20% of them present only once. Sequencing used peripheral blood mononuclear cells (PBMCs), obtained at new diagnosis, from a patient treated with antithyroid drugs. Every receptor here comes from a female donor with Graves disease.

Ten or more counts support this clonotype. This chain uses TRBV27 with TRBJ2-7; TRBD2 is a possible D gene (5 bases). V was shortened by 8 bases and J by 3 bases, with 20 bases between the two germline ends. The CDR3 is 15 residues long. The germline CDR1 and CDR2 sequences are MNHEY and SMNVEV (reference sequence). CDR3 region: CASRPSGILIYEQYF. CDR3 DNA sequence: TGTGCCAGCCGCCCCAGCGGCATCTTAATCTACGAGCAGTACTTC.

Ten or more counts support this clonotype. J is TRBJ2-5 and V is TRBV28; D is perhaps TRBD2 (5 bases). Trimming cost V 10 bases and J 7 bases, with 10 bases left between them. This CDR3 has 10 amino acids. Germline CDR1 MDHEN, CDR2 SYDVKM. The CDR3 DNA reads TGTGCCACCCTCGGAGGGACCCAGTACTTC. It codes for CATLGGTQYF.

The chain recombines TRBV6-5 with TRBJ2-7; no clear D. The CDR3 is made up of 13 amino acids. Germline-derived CDR1 and CDR2 are MNHEY and SVGAGI. V was cut by 0 bases and J by 6 bases, with 9 bases left in between. The CDR3 here is CASSYSLWSEQYF. Here the CDR3 DNA reads TGTGCCAGCAGTTACTCGTTATGGTCCGAGCAGTACTTC.

This clonotype was recorded at least ten times. One end of the junction is discordant with germline, which a read error may explain. The V gene is TRBV4-1, the J gene TRBJ1-2; D unresolved. This CDR3 comprises 16 residues. From germline, CDR1 is MGHRA and CDR2 YSYEKL. CDR3 protein: CASSQDSPQLNYGYTF. CDR3 DNA sequence: TGTGCCAGCAGCCAAGATAGCCCACAGCTCAACTATGGCTACACCTTC.

This clonotype occurred many times. The gene calls are TRBV28 and TRBJ1-4; D remains ambiguous. CDR1 and CDR2 (germline): MDHEN, SYDVKM. Trimming cost V 8 bases and J 2 bases, with 9 bases left between them. The CDR3 is 13 residues long. CDR3 residues: CASFGGTNEKLFF. In DNA form, the CDR3 reads TGTGCCAGCTTCGGCGGCACTAATGAAAAACTGTTTTTT.

This clonotype was recorded a few times. The chain has TRBV3-1 and TRBJ2-5; 11 bases fit TRBD2. V was clipped by 3 bases and J by 4 bases; unmatched bases: 4. Germline V gene data show CDR1 as LGHDT and CDR2 as YNNKEL (reference sequence). The CDR3 has 15 amino acids. The CDR3 loop reads CASSQGLAGGETQYF. The CDR3 coding sequence is TGTGCCAGCAGCCAGGGGCTAGCGGGAGGAGAGACCCAGTACTTC.